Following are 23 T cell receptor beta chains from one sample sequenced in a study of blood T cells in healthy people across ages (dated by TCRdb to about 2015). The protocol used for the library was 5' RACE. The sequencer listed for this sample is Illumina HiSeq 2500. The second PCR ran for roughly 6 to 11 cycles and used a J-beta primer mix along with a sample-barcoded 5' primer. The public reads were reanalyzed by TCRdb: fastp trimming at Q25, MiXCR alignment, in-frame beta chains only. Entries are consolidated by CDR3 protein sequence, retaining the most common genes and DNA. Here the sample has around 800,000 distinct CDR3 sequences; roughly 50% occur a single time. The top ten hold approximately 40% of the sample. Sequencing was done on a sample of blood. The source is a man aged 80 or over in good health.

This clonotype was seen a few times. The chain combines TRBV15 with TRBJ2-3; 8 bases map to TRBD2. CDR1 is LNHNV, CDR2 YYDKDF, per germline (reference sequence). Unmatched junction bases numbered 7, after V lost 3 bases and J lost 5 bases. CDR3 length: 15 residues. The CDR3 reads CATSSGGTSVDTQYF. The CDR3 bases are TGTGCCACCAGCAGTGGCGGGACTAGTGTAGATACGCAGTATTTT.

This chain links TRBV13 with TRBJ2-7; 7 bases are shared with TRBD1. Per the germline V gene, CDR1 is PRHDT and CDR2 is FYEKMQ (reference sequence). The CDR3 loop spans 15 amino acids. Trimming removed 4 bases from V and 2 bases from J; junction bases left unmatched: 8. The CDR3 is CASSSRQGSPYEQYF. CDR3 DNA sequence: TGTGCCAGCAGCTCTAGACAGGGAAGCCCCTACGAGCAGTACTTC.

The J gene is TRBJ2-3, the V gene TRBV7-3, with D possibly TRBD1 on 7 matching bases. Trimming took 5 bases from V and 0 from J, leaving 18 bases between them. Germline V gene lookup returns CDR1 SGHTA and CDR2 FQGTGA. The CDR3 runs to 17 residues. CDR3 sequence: CASSLGGGDRSTDTQYF. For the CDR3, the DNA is TGTGCCAGCAGCCTAGGGGGCGGGGATAGGAGCACAGATACGCAGTATTTT.

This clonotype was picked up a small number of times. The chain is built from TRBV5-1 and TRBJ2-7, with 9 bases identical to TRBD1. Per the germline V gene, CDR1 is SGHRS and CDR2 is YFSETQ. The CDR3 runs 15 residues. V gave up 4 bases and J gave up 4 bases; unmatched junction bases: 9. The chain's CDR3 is CASSRKQGAPYEQYF. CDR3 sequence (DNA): TGCGCCAGCAGCCGAAAACAGGGGGCGCCTTACGAGCAGTACTTC.

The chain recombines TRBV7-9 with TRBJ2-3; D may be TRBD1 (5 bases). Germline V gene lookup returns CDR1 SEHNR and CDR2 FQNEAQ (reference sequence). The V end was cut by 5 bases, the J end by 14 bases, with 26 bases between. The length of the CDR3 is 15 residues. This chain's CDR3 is CASSRLTESRRYAYF. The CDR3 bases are TGTGCCAGCAGCCGCCTGACAGAGAGTCGCAGATACGCGTATTTT.

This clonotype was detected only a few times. For the CDR3, the DNA is TGTGCCATCAGTGAGTGGCAGGGGGCAAACGAGCAGTACTTC. Protein product: CAISEWQGANEQYF. The chain carries TRBV10-3 and TRBJ2-7, with 8 bases lining up with TRBD1. The germline V gene has CDR1 ENHRY and CDR2 SYGVKD. This CDR3 is 14 amino acids long. J gave up 5 bases and V 1 base, and 4 bases lay outside the gene matches.

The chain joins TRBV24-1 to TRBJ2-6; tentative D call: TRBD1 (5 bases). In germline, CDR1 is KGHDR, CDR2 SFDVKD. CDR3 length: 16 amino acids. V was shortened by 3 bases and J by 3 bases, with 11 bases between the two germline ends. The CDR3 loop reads CATSDRRGGGANVLTF. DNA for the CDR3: TGTGCCACCAGTGATCGAAGGGGTGGTGGGGCCAACGTCCTGACTTTC.

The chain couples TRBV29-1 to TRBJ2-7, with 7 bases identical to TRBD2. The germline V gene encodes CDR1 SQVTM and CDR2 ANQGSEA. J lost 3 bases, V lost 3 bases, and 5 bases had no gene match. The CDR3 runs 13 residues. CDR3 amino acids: CSVELADFYEQYF. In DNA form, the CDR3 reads TGCAGCGTTGAGCTAGCGGATTTCTACGAGCAGTACTTC.

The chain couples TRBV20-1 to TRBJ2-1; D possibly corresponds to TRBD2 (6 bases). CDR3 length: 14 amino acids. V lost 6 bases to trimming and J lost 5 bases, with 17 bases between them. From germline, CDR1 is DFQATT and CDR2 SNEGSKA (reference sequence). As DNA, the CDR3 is TGCAGTGCAACCCCTAGCGCCGATAACAATGAGCAGTTCTTC. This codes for CSATPSADNNEQFF.

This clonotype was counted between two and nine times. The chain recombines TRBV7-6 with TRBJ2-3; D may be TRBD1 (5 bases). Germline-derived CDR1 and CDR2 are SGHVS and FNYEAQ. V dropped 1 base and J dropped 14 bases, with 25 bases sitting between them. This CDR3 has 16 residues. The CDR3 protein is CASSLGQGSPRGYAYF. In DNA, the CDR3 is TGTGCCAGCAGCTTAGGGCAGGGCTCCCCTCGTGGATACGCGTATTTT.

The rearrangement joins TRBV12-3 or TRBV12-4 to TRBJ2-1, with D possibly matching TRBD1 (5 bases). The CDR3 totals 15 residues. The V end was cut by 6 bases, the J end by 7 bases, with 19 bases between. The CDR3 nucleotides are TGTGCCAGCAGCCTAGAGACGGAAGGGGTGAATGAGCAGTTCTTC. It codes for CASSLETEGVNEQFF.

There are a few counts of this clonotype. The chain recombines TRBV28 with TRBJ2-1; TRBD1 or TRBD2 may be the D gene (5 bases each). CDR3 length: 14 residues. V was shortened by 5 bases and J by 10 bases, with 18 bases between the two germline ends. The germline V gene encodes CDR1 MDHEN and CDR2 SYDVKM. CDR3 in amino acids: CASSPQEAGTEQFF. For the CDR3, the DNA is TGTGCCAGCAGTCCGCAGGAGGCCGGGACCGAGCAGTTCTTC.

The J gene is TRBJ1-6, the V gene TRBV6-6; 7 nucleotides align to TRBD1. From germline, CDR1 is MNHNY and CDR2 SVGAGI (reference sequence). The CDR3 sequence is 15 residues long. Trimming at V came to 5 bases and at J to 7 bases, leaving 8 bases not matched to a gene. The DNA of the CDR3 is TGTGCCAGCAGTCAGCAGGGGGGGCGGAATTCACCCCTCCACTTT. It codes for CASSQQGGRNSPLHF.

Here the CDR3 DNA reads TGTGCCAGCAGTCCCTCAGGCAGCGGGAGAGGAATGTTTTTT. Amino acids: CASSPSGSGRGMFF. The V and J genes are TRBV28 and TRBJ2-2; 8 bases are a match to TRBD2. The CDR3 has 14 residues. Germline trimming cut 5 bases from V and 15 bases from J; bases unmatched to any gene: 14. Per the germline V gene, CDR1 is MDHEN and CDR2 is SYDVKM.

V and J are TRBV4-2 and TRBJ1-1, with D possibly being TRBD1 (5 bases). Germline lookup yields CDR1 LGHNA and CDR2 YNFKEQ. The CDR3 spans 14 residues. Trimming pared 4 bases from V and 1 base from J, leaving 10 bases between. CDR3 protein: CASSPEGQNTEAFF. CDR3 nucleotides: TGTGCCAGCAGCCCCGAGGGGCAGAACACTGAAGCTTTCTTT.

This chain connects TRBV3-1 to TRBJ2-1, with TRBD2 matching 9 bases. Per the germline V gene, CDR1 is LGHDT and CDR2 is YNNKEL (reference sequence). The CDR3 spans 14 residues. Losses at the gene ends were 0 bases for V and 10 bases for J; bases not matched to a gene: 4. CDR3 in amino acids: CASSQEGTSGEQFF. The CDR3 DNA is TGTGCCAGCAGCCAAGAAGGCACTAGCGGGGAGCAGTTCTTC.

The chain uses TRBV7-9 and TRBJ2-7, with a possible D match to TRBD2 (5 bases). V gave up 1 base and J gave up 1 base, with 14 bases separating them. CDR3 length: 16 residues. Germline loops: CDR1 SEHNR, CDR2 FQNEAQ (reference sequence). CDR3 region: CASSLVLQTGSYEQYF. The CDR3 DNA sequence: TGTGCCAGCAGCTTAGTCTTGCAAACGGGATCCTACGAGCAGTACTTC.

The CDR3, as DNA: TGTGCCAGCCGTGTTAGGCCGGGACAGGGGGCGCACGAGCAGTACTTC. Translating it yields CASRVRPGQGAHEQYF. This chain links TRBV27 with TRBJ2-1; TRBD1 aligns across 12 bases. The DNA end is a closer match to TRBJ2-7, so the J assignment may be wrong. The CDR3 has 16 residues. Germline CDR1 MNHEY, CDR2 SMNVEV (reference sequence).

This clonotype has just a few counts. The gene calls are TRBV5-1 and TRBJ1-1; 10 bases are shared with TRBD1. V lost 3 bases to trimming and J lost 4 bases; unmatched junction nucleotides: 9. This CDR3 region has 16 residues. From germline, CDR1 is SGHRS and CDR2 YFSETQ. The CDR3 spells CASSWGTGALGTEAFF. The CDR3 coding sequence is TGCGCCAGCAGCTGGGGGACAGGGGCGCTGGGCACTGAAGCTTTCTTT.

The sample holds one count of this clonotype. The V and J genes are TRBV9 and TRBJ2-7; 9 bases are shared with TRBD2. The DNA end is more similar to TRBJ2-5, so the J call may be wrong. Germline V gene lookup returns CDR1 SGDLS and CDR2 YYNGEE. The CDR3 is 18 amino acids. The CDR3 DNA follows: TGTGCCAGCAGCGTAGCGGCTAGCGGGGCCCTACAAGGGGAGACCCAGTACTTC. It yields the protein CASSVAASGALQGETQYF.

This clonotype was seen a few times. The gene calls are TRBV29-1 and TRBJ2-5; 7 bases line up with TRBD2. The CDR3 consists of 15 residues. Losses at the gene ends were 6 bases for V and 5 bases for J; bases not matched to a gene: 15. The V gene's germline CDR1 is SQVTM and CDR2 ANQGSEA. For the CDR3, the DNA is TGCAGCGTCGGAGAGGGCGCGGGAGTGTTGGAGACCCAGTACTTC. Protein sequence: CSVGEGAGVLETQYF.

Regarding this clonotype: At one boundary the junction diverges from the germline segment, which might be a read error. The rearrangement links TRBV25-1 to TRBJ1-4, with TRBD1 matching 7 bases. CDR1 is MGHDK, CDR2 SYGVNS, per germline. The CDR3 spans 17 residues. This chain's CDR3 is CASSEYPGGQHNERLFF. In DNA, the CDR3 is TGTGCCAGCAGTGAATATCCAGGGGGACAACATAATGAAAGACTGTTTTTT. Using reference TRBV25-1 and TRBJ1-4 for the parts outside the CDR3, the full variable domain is EADIYQTPRYLVIGTGKKITLECSQTMGHDKMYWYQQDPGMELHLIHYSYGVNSTEKGDLSSESTVSRIRTEHFPLTLESARPSHTSQYLCASSEYPGGQHNERLFFGSGTQLSVL.

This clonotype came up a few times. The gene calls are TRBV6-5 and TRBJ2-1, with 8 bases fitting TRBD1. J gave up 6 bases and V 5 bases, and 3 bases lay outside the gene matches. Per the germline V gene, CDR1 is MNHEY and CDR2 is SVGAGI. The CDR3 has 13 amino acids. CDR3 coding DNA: TGTGCCAGCAGTAGGGACAGGATCAATGAGCAGTTCTTC. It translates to CASSRDRINEQFF.